Listed here are 30 T cell receptor beta chains from one sample, sequenced in a study of radiation and T cells in renal cell carcinoma. Time point in this sample: blood 2 weeks post-SBRT. As to treatment: 15 Gy SBRT to primary tumor, nephrectomy 4 weeks later. The table came from immunoSEQ multiplex PCR; TCRdb's copy has only in-frame clones and leaves some out. The table lists under 150,000 clones, approximately 78% of them singletons. Specimen: blood, collected from a patient whose treatment included radiotherapy and nephrectomy. These receptors came from a woman aged 55-70 years with renal cell carcinoma.

V gene TRBV5-6 combines with J gene TRBJ1-1, with a tentative D call TRBD1 (6 bases). Germline V gene data show CDR1 as SGHDT and CDR2 as YYEEEE. Deletions cut 4 bases from V and 1 base from J, with 11 bases between. The CDR3 has 14 residues. CDR3 region: CASSGDIENTEAFF. Written as DNA, the CDR3 is TGTGCCAGCAGCGGGGACATTGAGAACACTGAAGCTTTCTTT.

The sample holds one count of this clone. The V and J genes are TRBV5-1 and TRBJ2-3; 8 nucleotides line up with TRBD2. The CDR3 covers 15 residues. V was pared by 7 bases and J by 2 bases, with 9 bases of the junction left unmatched. Germline CDR1 is SGHRS and CDR2 is YFSETQ. The CDR3: CASSRTSGITDTQYF. CDR3 sequence (DNA): TGCGCCAGCTCCCGTACTAGCGGAATCACAGATACGCAGTATTTT. Looking up the rest from reference TRBV5-1 and TRBJ2-3 gives the full variable domain: KAGVTQTPRYLIKTRGQQVTLSCSPISGHRSVSWYQQTPGQGLQFLFEYFSETQRNKGNFPGRFSGRQFSNSRSEMNVSTLELGDSALYLCASSRTSGITDTQYFGPGTRLTVL.

This sequence joins TRBV7-6 and TRBJ1-4; D possibly corresponds to TRBD1 (5 bases). Germline V gene lookup returns CDR1 SGHVS and CDR2 FNYEAQ. CDR3 size: 15 residues. The ends were cut back, 6 bases at V and 0 bases at J, with 11 bases in the middle. The CDR3 sequence: CASRSDSSTNEKLFF. CDR3 sequence (DNA): TGTGCCAGCAGGTCAGACAGTTCAACTAATGAAAAACTGTTTTTT.

This clone was seen once. The genes are TRBV7-9 and TRBJ2-7; D remains ambiguous. The CDR3 contains 16 residues. Germline lookup yields CDR1 SEHNR and CDR2 FQNEAQ (reference sequence). The V and J ends lost 4 bases and 6 bases respectively, with 22 bases between them. CDR3 loop: CASSSLRSDQKVEQYF. CDR3 sequence (DNA): TGTGCCAGCAGCTCCTTACGCAGCGACCAGAAAGTCGAGCAGTACTTC.

This clone was seen only a few times. The junction does not match germline at one end; this may be a read error. The chain uses TRBV7-7 and TRBJ1-1; D unresolved. The germline V gene encodes CDR1 SSHAT and CDR2 FNYEAQ (reference sequence). The CDR3 spans 13 residues. The CDR3 sequence is CASSQQPNTEAFF. The CDR3 nucleotides are TGTGCTAGCAGCCAGCAGCCGAACACTGAAGCTTTCTTT.

The chain links TRBV5-1 to TRBJ2-7; 9 bases fit TRBD1. The CDR3 runs 15 residues. V shed 2 bases, J shed 3 bases, and the junction held 6 bases outside the gene matches. The germline CDR1 and CDR2 sequences are SGHRS and YFSETQ. The CDR3 DNA sequence: TGCGCCAGCAGCTTAGCGGGACAGGGTATCTACGAGCAGTACTTC. Encoded protein: CASSLAGQGIYEQYF.

The CDR3 here is CASRTLAAGELFF. In DNA, the CDR3 is TGTGCCAGCAGGACTTTGGCCGCCGGGGAGCTGTTTTTT. The rearrangement links TRBV6-1 to TRBJ2-2; D is unresolved. The CDR3 sequence is 13 residues long. The germline V and J ends were trimmed by 6 bases and 6 bases, with 11 bases remaining between them. Germline-derived CDR1 and CDR2 are MNHNS and SASEGT.

The gene calls are TRBV18 and TRBJ1-3; D remains ambiguous. The CDR3 has 16 amino acids. V was clipped by 1 base and J by 2 bases, with 12 bases between them. Germline V gives CDR1 KGHSH, CDR2 LQKENI. The CDR3 reads CASSPQTPAPGNTIYF. The CDR3 DNA is TGTGCCAGCTCACCACAGACGCCTGCCCCTGGAAACACCATATATTTT.

The V call is TRBV5-6, the J call TRBJ2-5; D is unresolved. This CDR3 region has 11 residues. The V end was cut by 0 bases, the J end by 7 bases, with 4 bases between. The germline CDR1 and CDR2 sequences are SGHDT and YYEEEE. CDR3 DNA sequence: TGTGCCAGCAGCTTGGACCTGACCCAGTACTTC. It encodes CASSLDLTQYF.

The V and J genes are TRBV6-5 and TRBJ2-2; D not resolved. The CDR3 is 15 residues long. The ends were cut back, 2 bases at V and 4 bases at J, with 11 bases in the middle. Germline CDR1 and CDR2: MNHEY and SVGAGI. In DNA form, the CDR3 reads TGTGCCAGCAGTTACCAGATTTCGTCCACCGGGGAGCTGTTTTTT. It is translated as CASSYQISSTGELFF.

The V gene is TRBV28, the J gene TRBJ2-6, with TRBD1 identical over 8 bases. The V and J ends lost 6 bases and 2 bases, in that order; junction bases with no gene match: 12. Germline V gene sequence: CDR1 MDHEN, CDR2 SYDVKM. The CDR3 totals 18 residues. The CDR3 sequence: CASSRDRGRNAGANVLTF. In DNA, the CDR3 is TGTGCCAGCAGCCGTGACAGGGGAAGGAACGCTGGGGCCAACGTCCTGACTTTC.

This clone occurred many times. V usage is TRBV5-4 and J usage is TRBJ1-2; 7 nucleotides align to TRBD1. V lost 4 bases and J lost 0; bases outside the gene matches: 6. Germline V gene data show CDR1 as SGHNT and CDR2 as YYREEE (reference sequence). The CDR3 contains 15 residues. In nucleotides, the CDR3 is TGTGCCAGCAGCCCCACAGGGGAACCTAACTATGGCTACACCTTC. Amino acids: CASSPTGEPNYGYTF.

This rearrangement joins TRBV5-4 to TRBJ2-7; perhaps TRBD1 as D (6 bases). Trimming took off 4 bases at V and 0 bases at J, with 11 bases between the two ends. The CDR3 has 14 residues. The germline V gene encodes CDR1 SGHNT and CDR2 YYREEE (reference sequence). The CDR3 DNA reads TGTGCCAGCAGCCAGGACAGATTCTCCTACGAGCAGTACTTC. Translated, it gives CASSQDRFSYEQYF.

This chain connects TRBV4-3 to TRBJ2-4; 13 nucleotides match TRBD2. The CDR3 runs 20 residues. CDR1 and CDR2 from the germline V gene are LGHNA and YSLEER. With V trimmed by 4 bases and J by 0 bases, 12 bases remained unmatched. The CDR3 region is CASSLLLAGGGGLAKNIQYF. CDR3 coding DNA: TGCGCCAGCAGCCTGCTACTAGCGGGAGGGGGGGGACTAGCCAAAAACATTCAGTACTTC.

This chain uses TRBV20-1 with TRBJ2-7; the D gene is possibly TRBD2 (5 bases). V was clipped by 5 bases and J by 0 bases, with 5 bases between them. The CDR3 covers 11 residues. In germline, CDR1 is DFQATT, CDR2 SNEGSKA (reference sequence). The CDR3 loop reads CSAGLSYEQYF. CDR3 coding DNA: TGCAGTGCTGGACTCTCCTACGAGCAGTACTTC.

This clone has more than one count but fewer than ten. This chain links TRBV7-2 with TRBJ1-2; no definite D call. Germline lookup yields CDR1 SGHTA and CDR2 FQGNSA. Trimming pared 0 bases from V and 3 bases from J, leaving 8 bases between. CDR3 length: 14 residues. The CDR3 here is CASSLAGSDYGYTF. The CDR3 bases are TGTGCCAGCAGCTTAGCGGGCTCTGACTATGGCTACACCTTC.

V is TRBV19 and J is TRBJ1-4; TRBD1 might be the D (5 bases). V gave up 3 bases and J gave up 0 bases, with 11 bases separating them. CDR1 LNHDA and CDR2 SQIVND come from the germline V gene (reference sequence). The CDR3 totals 16 residues. The chain's CDR3 is CASSIQGSSTNEKLFF. As DNA, the CDR3 is TGTGCCAGTAGTATTCAGGGCTCCTCAACTAATGAAAAACTGTTTTTT.

V gene TRBV9 combines with J gene TRBJ2-2, with 8 positions matching TRBD2. CDR1 is SGDLS, CDR2 YYNGEE, per germline. This CDR3 has 15 amino acids. With 4 bases clipped from V and 6 bases from J, the junction kept 8 bases outside the gene matches. The CDR3 loop is CASSPGGARAGELFF. The CDR3 DNA is TGTGCCAGCAGCCCCGGGGGGGCCAGGGCCGGGGAGCTGTTTTTT.

This clone was picked up one time. V usage is TRBV5-1 and J usage is TRBJ1-1; no reliable D call. This CDR3 spans 13 amino acids. Germline CDR1 reads SGHRS; CDR2 reads YFSETQ. V was clipped by 7 bases and J by 4 bases, with 14 bases between them. In DNA, the CDR3 is TGCGCCAGCTCCACCGTTGTAAGCACTGAAGCTTTCTTT. It translates to CASSTVVSTEAFF.

The chain is built from TRBV21-1 and TRBJ1-1; TRBD1 reflects the table's D call only, with no check against the DNA. TRBV21-1 is a pseudogene. The CDR3 is made up of 17 amino acids. This CDR3 reads CASSALRQGRGNTEAFF. Here the CDR3 DNA reads TGTGCCAGCAGCGCCCTCAGACAGGGGAGAGGGAACACTGAAGCTTTCTTT.

The genes are TRBV7-6 and TRBJ2-1, with 10 bases that match TRBD2. V was pared by 5 bases and J by 6 bases, with 13 bases of the junction left unmatched. This CDR3 is built from 17 residues. The germline V gene has CDR1 SGHVS and CDR2 FNYEAQ. CDR3 DNA sequence: TGTGCCAGCAGCCGCCTTAGTAGCGGGGGGCCCTTCAATGAGCAGTTCTTC. Protein product: CASSRLSSGGPFNEQFF. Using reference TRBV7-6 and TRBJ2-1 for the parts outside the CDR3, the full variable domain is GAGVSQSPRYKVTKRGQDVALRCDPISGHVSLYWYRQALGQGPEFLTYFNYEAQQDKSGLPNDRFSAERPEGSISTLTIQRTEQRDSAMYRCASSRLSSGGPFNEQFFGPGTRLTVL.

The chain carries TRBV10-3 and TRBJ1-1; TRBD1 matches 8 bases. Trimming at V came to 2 bases and at J to 1 base, leaving 3 bases not matched to a gene. This CDR3 is built from 15 residues. CDR1 and CDR2 from the germline V gene are ENHRY and SYGVKD. The DNA of the CDR3 is TGTGCCATCAGTGAGACAGGGGGAGGGAACACTGAAGCTTTCTTT. Its translation is CAISETGGGNTEAFF.

This chain uses TRBV7-9 with TRBJ1-4; no firm D call. The V gene lost 5 bases and the J gene lost 0 bases, with 10 bases spanning the gap. Germline V gene data show CDR1 as SEHNR and CDR2 as FQNEAQ (reference sequence). The CDR3 is 15 amino acids. In DNA form, the CDR3 reads TGTGCCAGCAGCCCCCGGGCGGCAACTAATGAAAAACTGTTTTTT. This gives the protein CASSPRAATNEKLFF.

V and J are TRBV19 and TRBJ1-2; 10 positions match TRBD1. J lost 5 bases, V lost 7 bases, and 4 bases had no gene match. The CDR3 runs 13 residues. Germline V gene data show CDR1 as LNHDA and CDR2 as SQIVND (reference sequence). The CDR3 reads CASKRTGGYGYTF. Written as DNA, the CDR3 is TGTGCCAGTAAAAGGACAGGGGGATATGGCTACACCTTC.

This clone was seen more than once but under ten times. The chain joins TRBV5-1 to TRBJ1-6; unclear D gene. The CDR3 is made up of 17 amino acids. V lost 1 base and J 0 bases, leaving 11 bases between the germline ends. Per germline, CDR1 SGHRS and CDR2 YFSETQ. CDR3 sequence (DNA): TGCGCCAGCAGCTTGTATGAGCGGAGCTCCTATAATTCACCCCTCCACTTT. This translates into CASSLYERSSYNSPLHF.

Remarks on this clone: A much larger clone lies a single base off, so this may be a read error. This CDR3 reads CASSTGTGNTEAFF. CDR3 in DNA: TGTGCCAGCAGTACCGGGACAGGGAACACTGAAGCTTTCTTT. The V gene is TRBV2, the J gene TRBJ1-1, with 8 nucleotides matching TRBD1. The V segment lost 5 bases and the J segment 1 base; nucleotides outside the gene matches: 3. Germline-derived CDR1 and CDR2 are SNHLY and FYNNEI. The CDR3 totals 14 residues.

The gene calls are TRBV6-4 and TRBJ2-3; 10 positions match TRBD2. V shed 5 bases and J 4 bases; nucleotides not matched to a gene: 3. This CDR3 contains 14 residues. CDR1 and CDR2 from the germline V gene are MRHNA and SNTAGT. The CDR3: CASSKAGGPDTQYF. The CDR3 DNA reads TGTGCCAGCAGTAAAGCGGGGGGGCCAGATACGCAGTATTTT.

In this sample, this clone turned up once. V gene TRBV5-1 combines with J gene TRBJ2-3, with D uncertain. The CDR3 runs 14 residues. The V end was cut by 0 bases, the J end by 4 bases, with 9 bases between. Germline CDR1 SGHRS, CDR2 YFSETQ. For the CDR3, the DNA is TGCGCCAGCAGCTTGGACATAGGAGCAGATACGCAGTATTTT. Translation gives CASSLDIGADTQYF.

In this sample, this clone turned up a few times. The same CDR3 is also encoded by other DNA sequences in this sample. This rearrangement joins TRBV7-9 to TRBJ1-2; no reliable D call. In germline, CDR1 is SEHNR, CDR2 FQNEAQ (reference sequence). The CDR3 totals 12 residues. With 1 base removed from V and 4 bases from J, the gap between germline ends came to 4 bases. The DNA of the CDR3 is TGTGCCAGCAGCTTAGTCGCCTATGGCTACACCTTC. It is translated as CASSLVAYGYTF.

V is TRBV5-1 and J is TRBJ1-2; 10 positions agree with TRBD1. CDR3 length: 16 residues. Germline trimming cut 0 bases from V and 7 bases from J; bases unmatched to any gene: 9. CDR1 is SGHRS, CDR2 YFSETQ, per germline. The CDR3 DNA reads TGCGCCAGCAGCTTGGGGGTCCAGGGGACAGGGGCTGGCTACACCTTC. Its translation is CASSLGVQGTGAGYTF.